The 5 T cell receptor beta chains listed next were all sequenced from one sample in a study of regulatory T cells in long-lasting Graves disease. CDR3-region Arm-PCR and iRepertoire HTBI primers produced the TCR beta libraries. TCRdb redid the calling of the multiplex PCR reads with MiXCR, one entry per CDR3 protein. The top ten clones hold 35% to 55% of a sample with 600,000 to 850,000 distinct CDR3 sequences, 25% to 35% of them seen once. Stated time point: persistent/refractory GD, antithyroid drugs over 5 years with positive TRAb. With RNA extracted from PBMCs as input, the TCR library was made. Sample: peripheral blood mononuclear cells (PBMCs), taken when the disease was refractory, from a patient treated with antithyroid drugs. Receptors originate from a female donor with Graves disease.

The chain uses TRBV28 and TRBJ1-5; 8 bases map to TRBD1. Germline-derived CDR1 and CDR2 are MDHEN and SYDVKM. CDR3 length: 17 residues. The junction had 12 bases not matched to a gene; V was cut back by 6 bases and J by 2 bases. The CDR3 is CASSLLQGAGGNQPQHF. The DNA of the CDR3 is TGTGCCAGCAGCCTACTCCAGGGGGCAGGTGGCAATCAGCCCCAGCATTTT.

This clonotype showed up just a few times. The chain recombines TRBV11-2 with TRBJ2-1; 9 bases are shared with TRBD2. With V trimmed by 4 bases and J by 9 bases, 13 bases remained unmatched. Germline V gives CDR1 SGHAT, CDR2 FQNNGV. CDR3 size: 16 residues. CDR3 in DNA: TGTGCCAGCAGCTATGTAGCGGGAGCATTTCACCTTGAGCAGTTCTTC. Amino acid sequence: CASSYVAGAFHLEQFF.

This clonotype was found a few times. J is TRBJ1-3 and V is TRBV12-3 or TRBV12-4, with D possibly being TRBD1 (6 bases). The V gene lost 4 bases and the J gene lost 8 bases, with 12 bases spanning the gap. This CDR3 has 13 amino acids. The CDR3 region has the DNA TGTGCCAGCAGTTCTACAGGGAGTGACACCATATATTTT. Protein: CASSSTGSDTIYF.

This clonotype has more than one count but fewer than ten. The chain employs TRBV6-1 and TRBJ2-2; the D gene is possibly TRBD1 (6 bases). Trimming took 6 bases from V and 1 from J, leaving 12 bases between them. In germline, CDR1 is MNHNS, CDR2 SASEGT. This CDR3 comprises 15 residues. This CDR3 reads CASSGLGQNTGELFF. Here the CDR3 DNA reads TGTGCCAGCAGCGGCCTGGGACAGAACACCGGGGAGCTGTTTTTT.

About this clonotype: An end of the junction differs from the germline gene, which may be a read error. V gene TRBV5-1 combines with J gene TRBJ1-3; D unresolved. The CDR3 totals 14 residues. Per the germline V gene, CDR1 is SGHRS and CDR2 is YFSETQ. CDR3 region: CASSLSLAGNTIYF. In DNA form, the CDR3 reads TGTGCCAGCAGCTTGAGCTTGGCGGGAAACACCATATATTTT.